One sample yielded the 30 T cell receptor beta chains listed below, sequenced in a study of cytomegalovirus exposure and HLA in healthy donors. 60 Vbeta and 13 Jbeta primers were used in PCR. Sequenced by immunoSEQ multiplex PCR; TCRdb stores in-frame clones only, minus some. This table has about 140,000 clones, more than 60% appearing once. Sequenced: PBMCs. These receptors all stem from a man in his late teens or twenties in good health and CMV-seropositive.

The chain combines TRBV28 with TRBJ2-1, with 7 nucleotides matching TRBD2. With V trimmed by 8 bases and J by 9 bases, 7 bases remained unmatched. Germline loops: CDR1 MDHEN, CDR2 SYDVKM. This CDR3 region has 12 residues. The CDR3 loop is CASCGSWTEQFF. The CDR3 nucleotides are TGTGCCAGCTGCGGGAGTTGGACTGAGCAGTTCTTC.

The J gene is TRBJ2-3, the V gene TRBV9; no definite D call. Germline CDR1 and CDR2: SGDLS and YYNGEE. V was cut by 0 bases and J by 4 bases, with 6 bases left in between. This CDR3 has 13 amino acids. CDR3 in amino acids: CASSVGRADTQYF. CDR3 nucleotide sequence: TGTGCCAGCAGCGTAGGACGGGCAGATACGCAGTATTTT.

The V and J genes are TRBV5-1 and TRBJ2-3; a weak D match, TRBD2 (6 bases). The length of the CDR3 is 14 residues. Per germline, CDR1 SGHRS and CDR2 YFSETQ. The ends were cut back, 4 bases at V and 2 bases at J, with 11 bases in the middle. The CDR3 DNA follows: TGCGCCAGCAGCCCAGGGACTTTCACAGATACGCAGTATTTT. Translated: CASSPGTFTDTQYF.

V usage is TRBV2 and J usage is TRBJ2-1; perhaps TRBD1 as D (5 bases). In germline, CDR1 is SNHLY, CDR2 FYNNEI. The CDR3 spans 12 residues. V lost 4 bases to trimming and J lost 8 bases, with 9 bases between them. The CDR3 sequence: CASSVGVDEQFF. The CDR3, as DNA: TGTGCCAGCAGTGTAGGGGTCGATGAGCAGTTCTTC.

The chain uses TRBV5-1 and TRBJ2-7; D is perhaps TRBD2 (6 bases). This CDR3 is 17 amino acids long. V lost 4 bases to trimming and J lost 0 bases, with 20 bases between them. The germline V gene encodes CDR1 SGHRS and CDR2 YFSETQ. CDR3 sequence reads: CASSALGGLGSSYEQYF. CDR3 nucleotide sequence: TGCGCCAGCAGCGCCCTCGGAGGGCTGGGAAGCTCCTACGAGCAGTACTTC.

This CDR3 reads CASSRNLEDTQYF. The CDR3 DNA reads as TGTGCCAGCAGCCGTAACTTGGAGGATACGCAGTATTTT. J is TRBJ2-3 and V is TRBV7-2; D remains unclear. V lost 5 bases to trimming and J lost 6 bases, with 12 bases between them. CDR3 length: 13 residues. Germline V gene sequence: CDR1 SGHTA, CDR2 FQGNSA.

The chain links TRBV2 to TRBJ2-1; the match to TRBD2 covers 7 bases. The trim removed 8 bases at V and 10 bases at J, leaving 2 bases unmatched. The germline V gene has CDR1 SNHLY and CDR2 FYNNEI. The CDR3 runs to 10 residues. CDR3 in DNA: TGTGCCAGCGGGGGAGGGGAGCAGTTCTTC. It is translated as CASGGGEQFF.

The V and J genes are TRBV10-3 and TRBJ1-1; D is possibly TRBD1 (5 bases). The germline V and J ends were trimmed by 4 bases and 7 bases, with 13 bases remaining between them. Germline CDR1 and CDR2: ENHRY and SYGVKD. The CDR3 runs 13 residues. The chain's CDR3 is CAISVRDSGEAFF. In DNA form, the CDR3 reads TGTGCCATCAGTGTCAGGGATTCGGGTGAAGCTTTCTTT.

The rearrangement joins TRBV6-5 to TRBJ2-3; weak D call: TRBD1 (5 bases). The CDR3 covers 16 residues. V lost 4 bases and J lost 6, with 20 bases in between. Germline CDR1 MNHEY, CDR2 SVGAGI. CDR3 region: CASSWKRQPPGDTQYF. The CDR3 nucleotides are TGTGCCAGCAGTTGGAAGAGGCAGCCACCAGGGGATACGCAGTATTTT.

The genes are TRBV7-2 and TRBJ2-7, with 8 nucleotides matching TRBD2. The CDR3 spans 14 residues. Germline CDR1 is SGHTA and CDR2 is FQGNSA. V gave up 5 bases and J gave up 7 bases; unmatched junction bases: 10. CDR3 amino acids: CASSPDSGGWEQYF. The CDR3 bases are TGTGCCAGCAGCCCTGACTCGGGGGGGTGGGAGCAGTACTTC.

In DNA, the CDR3 is TGTGCCAGCAGTTCACCTCTCGACAGTTCTGGGGCCAACGTCCTGACTTTC. This gives the protein CASSSPLDSSGANVLTF. The J gene is TRBJ2-6, the V gene TRBV27; D may be TRBD1 (5 bases). CDR1 is MNHEY and CDR2 is SMNVEV in the germline V gene (reference sequence). The CDR3 has 17 residues. Trimming pared 4 bases from V and 1 base from J, leaving 14 bases between. Together with reference TRBV27 and TRBJ2-6, the CDR3 gives the full variable domain: EAQVTQNPRYLITVTGKKLTVTCSQNMNHEYMSWYRQDPGLGLRQIYYSMNVEVTDKGDVPEGYKVSRKEKRNFPLILESPSPNQTSLYFCASSSPLDSSGANVLTFGAGSRLTVL.

The rearrangement links TRBV11-2 to TRBJ2-7, with D possibly being TRBD2 (5 bases). V lost 1 base and J 8 bases, leaving 12 bases between the germline ends. CDR3 length equals 13 residues. CDR1 is SGHAT and CDR2 is FQNNGV in the germline V gene. The CDR3 DNA reads as TGTGCCAGCAGCTTAGGTCAGAGGGAGAAGCAGTACTTC. It encodes CASSLGQREKQYF.

The V and J genes are TRBV29-1 and TRBJ2-7, with D perhaps TRBD2 (5 bases). The germline V gene has CDR1 SQVTM and CDR2 ANQGSEA. V was cut by 7 bases and J by 0 bases, with 10 bases left in between. The length of the CDR3 is 12 residues. The CDR3 DNA sequence: TGCAGCGCTGTCGGGAACTCCTACGAGCAGTACTTC. Translating gives CSAVGNSYEQYF.

This chain connects TRBV7-6 to TRBJ1-4, with 7 nucleotides matching TRBD1. The CDR3 sequence is 15 residues long. J lost 5 bases, V lost 8 bases, and 11 bases had no gene match. The germline V gene encodes CDR1 SGHVS and CDR2 FNYEAQ. The CDR3 DNA follows: TGTGCCAGCGGCGAAACCGGGACAGTCAATGAAAAACTGTTTTTT. It is translated as CASGETGTVNEKLFF.

The chain couples TRBV2 to TRBJ2-1; 10 bases match TRBD2. Germline V gene data show CDR1 as SNHLY and CDR2 as FYNNEI. CDR3 size: 19 residues. The J segment lost 0 bases and the V segment lost 3 bases, leaving 11 bases of the junction unmatched. DNA for the CDR3: TGTGCCAGCAGTGATACGTTACTAGCGGGGATTAGCTCCTACAATGAGCAGTTCTTC. Amino acid sequence: CASSDTLLAGISSYNEQFF.

This chain connects TRBV30 to TRBJ2-7, with 10 bases that match TRBD1. The CDR3 is made up of 13 amino acids. Germline trimming cut 7 bases from V and 9 bases from J; bases unmatched to any gene: 12. Germline V gene sequence: CDR1 GTSNPN, CDR2 SVGIG (reference sequence). The CDR3 is CASSGDRGHGQYF. CDR3 bases: TGTGCCTCGTCGGGGGACAGGGGACACGGGCAGTACTTC.

The J gene is TRBJ2-1, the V gene TRBV4-1; TRBD1 is a possible D gene (5 bases). Trimming pared 3 bases from V and 0 bases from J, leaving 24 bases between. CDR3 size: 20 residues. Germline V lookup: CDR1 MGHRA, CDR2 YSYEKL. In nucleotides, the CDR3 is TGCGCCAGCAGCCAGAAAAGCCCCCTGAGTTCCACAGGCTCCTACAATGAGCAGTTCTTC. This codes for CASSQKSPLSSTGSYNEQFF.

The chain has TRBV29-1 and TRBJ1-1, with D possibly being TRBD1 (6 bases). The CDR3 is 14 residues long. V dropped 5 bases and J dropped 1 base, with 14 bases sitting between them. Germline CDR1 reads SQVTM; CDR2 reads ANQGSEA. The chain's CDR3 is CSVTDTGKNTEAFF. The CDR3 coding sequence is TGCAGCGTTACCGATACAGGGAAGAACACTGAAGCTTTCTTT.

J is TRBJ2-7 and V is TRBV18; 11 nucleotides match TRBD2. J gave up 5 bases and V 4 bases, and 7 bases lay outside the gene matches. This CDR3 has 15 residues. Looked up from germline, CDR1 is KGHSH and CDR2 is LQKENI. The CDR3 sequence: CASSLLAGAQNEQYF. Here the CDR3 DNA reads TGTGCCAGCTCACTACTAGCGGGAGCTCAGAACGAGCAGTACTTC. Based on the CDR3 plus reference TRBV18 and TRBJ2-7, the full variable domain is NAGVMQNPRHLVRRRGQEARLRCSPMKGHSHVYWYRQLPEEGLKFMVYLQKENIIDESGMPKERFSAEFPKEGPSILRIQQVVRGDSAAYFCASSLLAGAQNEQYFGPGTRLTVT.

The V and J genes are TRBV5-1 and TRBJ2-5, with D perhaps TRBD1 (5 bases). The CDR3 length is 15 residues. Germline CDR1 reads SGHRS; CDR2 reads YFSETQ. Trimming removed 1 base at V and 4 bases at J, with 14 bases between. The DNA for the CDR3 is TGCGCCAGCAGCTTGTTCGGGCAGGGTCGAGAGACCCAGTACTTC. It translates to CASSLFGQGRETQYF.

V usage is TRBV9 and J usage is TRBJ2-6; 8 positions match TRBD1. Per germline, CDR1 SGDLS and CDR2 YYNGEE. The CDR3 length is 18 residues. V gave up 0 bases and J gave up 0 bases; unmatched junction bases: 5. As DNA, the CDR3 is TGTGCCAGCAGCGTAGACCCGGACAGGGACTCTGGGGCCAACGTCCTGACTTTC. It is translated as CASSVDPDRDSGANVLTF.

V and J are TRBV18 and TRBJ1-1, with D uncertain. The ends were cut back, 3 bases at V and 0 bases at J, with 11 bases in the middle. The V gene's germline CDR1 is KGHSH and CDR2 LQKENI. The CDR3 totals 15 residues. The CDR3 nucleotides are TGTGCCAGCTCACCCTTACAATGGCTGAACACTGAAGCTTTCTTT. It yields the protein CASSPLQWLNTEAFF. Based on the CDR3 plus reference TRBV18 and TRBJ1-1, the full variable domain is NAGVMQNPRHLVRRRGQEARLRCSPMKGHSHVYWYRQLPEEGLKFMVYLQKENIIDESGMPKERFSAEFPKEGPSILRIQQVVRGDSAAYFCASSPLQWLNTEAFFGQGTRLTVV.

The chain combines TRBV19 with TRBJ2-2; 10 bases agree with TRBD1. V shed 9 bases and J 6 bases; nucleotides not matched to a gene: 10. Germline V gene data show CDR1 as LNHDA and CDR2 as SQIVND (reference sequence). The CDR3 contains 15 residues. In nucleotides, the CDR3 is TGTGCCAGCTCCCCGGGACAGGGGAAATCCGGGGAGCTGTTTTTT. Protein sequence: CASSPGQGKSGELFF.

This clone was seen once. The chain uses TRBV27 and TRBJ2-7; 11 positions match TRBD2. CDR3 length: 16 amino acids. The trim removed 5 bases at V and 2 bases at J, leaving 8 bases unmatched. Germline lookup yields CDR1 MNHEY and CDR2 SMNVEV (reference sequence). The CDR3 region has the DNA TGTGCCAGCAGTATACGGACGACTAGCGGGACCTACGAGCAGTACTTC. Amino acid sequence: CASSIRTTSGTYEQYF.

Comment on this clone: A read error may produce the germline difference seen at one junction end. This chain connects TRBV25-1 to TRBJ1-2, with 11 bases identical to TRBD1. The CDR3 consists of 15 residues. Germline-derived CDR1 and CDR2 are MGHDK and SYGVNS. The CDR3 loop is CPSSAPGTGGFGYTF. In DNA form, the CDR3 reads TGTCCCAGCAGTGCCCCCGGGACAGGGGGTTTCGGCTACACCTTC.

V and J are TRBV7-6 and TRBJ2-1, with a tentative D call TRBD2 (6 bases). The V gene lost 0 bases and the J gene lost 6 bases, with 12 bases spanning the gap. Germline V gene lookup returns CDR1 SGHVS and CDR2 FNYEAQ. The CDR3 length is 15 residues. The CDR3 DNA sequence: TGTGCCAGCAGCTTAGCGGACGGGAGCGTCAATGAGCAGTTCTTC. This translates into CASSLADGSVNEQFF.

The V call is TRBV6-5, the J call TRBJ1-1; TRBD1 might be the D (5 bases). The ends were cut back, 7 bases at V and 0 bases at J, with 9 bases in the middle. The CDR3 has 13 residues. Germline loops: CDR1 MNHEY, CDR2 SVGAGI. In nucleotides, the CDR3 is TGTGCCAGCATCGACAGAATGAACACTGAAGCTTTCTTT. It encodes CASIDRMNTEAFF.

This CDR3 is CASSQFGGTSYEQYF. CDR3 DNA: TGCGCCAGCAGCCAATTTGGGGGGACTAGCTACGAGCAGTACTTC. The J gene is TRBJ2-7, the V gene TRBV4-1; TRBD2 matches at 8 bases. The germline CDR1 and CDR2 sequences are MGHRA and YSYEKL. Trimming took 2 bases from V and 3 from J; bases not matched to a gene: 6. The CDR3 has 15 residues.

This clone was detected only a few times. The V and J genes are TRBV11-2 and TRBJ1-1, with D perhaps TRBD1 (5 bases). The V end lost 5 bases, the J end lost 0 bases, and 7 bases lay between the germline ends. This CDR3 has 13 amino acids. Per germline, CDR1 SGHAT and CDR2 FQNNGV. The CDR3 here is CASSMTVNTEAFF. The CDR3, as DNA: TGTGCCAGCAGCATGACAGTGAACACTGAAGCTTTCTTT.

V gene TRBV2 combines with J gene TRBJ1-4; D call uncertain. V was clipped by 2 bases and J by 8 bases, with 9 bases between them. This CDR3 region has 13 residues. The germline V gene encodes CDR1 SNHLY and CDR2 FYNNEI. The CDR3 region is CASSELVGEKLFF. CDR3 sequence (DNA): TGTGCCAGCAGTGAACTAGTAGGCGAAAAACTGTTTTTT.